The 19 T cell receptor beta chains below all came from one sample that was sequenced in a study of blood T cell repertoires in COVID-19. Using immunoSEQ multiplex PCR, the repertoire was profiled, and TCRdb retains in-frame clones only, with some absent. Here the sample spans about 160,000 clones, 81% being singletons. Material for sequencing was peripheral blood. Receptors originate from a man between 60 and 70 years old with active or convalescent COVID-19.

About this clone itself: One end of the junction varies from germline; a read error may be responsible. The CDR3 nucleotides are TGTGCTAGCAGCTTAGAGCCGGGCCCCCCGGGACTAGAGGCTGGGGAGCTGTTTTTT. Translating it yields CASSLEPGPPGLEAGELFF. V usage is TRBV7-7 and J usage is TRBJ2-2, with TRBD2 identical over 8 bases. Germline lookup yields CDR1 SSHAT and CDR2 FNYEAQ (reference sequence). This CDR3 comprises 19 residues.

The chain joins TRBV15 to TRBJ2-1; D may be TRBD2 (5 bases). The CDR3 is made up of 12 amino acids. Trimming took 8 bases from V and 6 from J, leaving 11 bases between them. The germline CDR1 and CDR2 sequences are LNHNV and YYDKDF (reference sequence). CDR3 amino acids: CATPVSGNEQFF. For the CDR3, the DNA is TGTGCCACCCCCGTCAGCGGCAATGAGCAGTTCTTC.

V is TRBV6-6 and J is TRBJ1-2; TRBD1 might be the D (5 bases). The V gene lost 10 bases and the J gene lost 4 bases, with 19 bases spanning the gap. Germline V gene sequence: CDR1 MNHNY, CDR2 SVGAGI (reference sequence). The CDR3 spans 14 residues. The CDR3 loop reads CAISPDSLVYGYTF. The CDR3 coding sequence is TGTGCCATCTCCCCTGACAGCCTAGTCTATGGCTACACCTTC.

The rearrangement joins TRBV3-1 (or the pseudogene TRBV3-2) to TRBJ1-2; 8 nucleotides align to TRBD1. Trimming removed 2 bases from V and 8 bases from J; junction bases left unmatched: 7. Germline V gene data show CDR1 as LGHDT and CDR2 as YNNKEL (reference sequence). The CDR3 runs to 14 residues. The CDR3 nucleotides read TGTGCCAGCAGCCAACCACAGGGGGTAAACGGCTACACCTTC. This sequence encodes CASSQPQGVNGYTF.

The rearrangement uses TRBV28 and TRBJ1-5; TRBD1 might be the D (6 bases). Trimming stripped 7 bases from V and 6 bases from J, with 16 bases between. The CDR3 totals 14 residues. Germline V CDR1 and CDR2: MDHEN, SYDVKM. CDR3 region: CASIIQGSGQPQHF. As DNA, the CDR3 is TGTGCCAGCATCATACAGGGAAGTGGTCAGCCCCAGCATTTT. The full variable domain, in which reference TRBV28 and TRBJ1-5 provide the parts outside the CDR3, is DVKVTQSSRYLVKRTGEKVFLECVQDMDHENMFWYRQDPGLGLRLIYFSYDVKMKEKGDIPEGYSVSREKKERFSLILESASTNQTSMYLCASIIQGSGQPQHFGDGTRLSIL.

The chain joins TRBV7-2 to TRBJ1-2, with TRBD1 matching over 12 bases. This CDR3 spans 16 amino acids. Germline V lookup: CDR1 SGHTA, CDR2 FQGNSA. The ends lost 3 bases at V and 1 base at J; junction bases unmatched: 3. CDR3 DNA: TGTGCCAGCAGCTTCGGGACAGGGGGCATTAACTATGGCTACACCTTC. It yields the protein CASSFGTGGINYGYTF.

The V and J genes are TRBV6-1 and TRBJ1-6; 8 positions agree with TRBD1. Germline V CDR1 and CDR2: MNHNS, SASEGT. V shed 2 bases, J shed 8 bases, and the junction held 5 bases outside the gene matches. The CDR3 has 15 amino acids. The CDR3 DNA reads as TGTGCCAGCAGTGAAACAGGGGGGATGGATTCACCCCTCCACTTT. This codes for CASSETGGMDSPLHF.

This sequence joins TRBV18 and TRBJ2-3; no clear D gene. V lost 2 bases, J lost 6 bases, and 9 bases lay in between. CDR3 length: 13 residues. Germline CDR1 reads KGHSH; CDR2 reads LQKENI. CDR3 DNA: TGTGCCAGCTCACCAGGGCCCGGTGATACGCAGTATTTT. Translated, it gives CASSPGPGDTQYF.

The chain employs TRBV6-5 and TRBJ2-7, with D possibly TRBD2 on 5 matching bases. This CDR3 has 14 amino acids. V gave up 4 bases and J gave up 7 bases, with 17 bases separating them. Germline V gene data show CDR1 as MNHEY and CDR2 as SVGAGI. For the CDR3, the DNA is TGTGCCAGCAGTTTGACGAGGACTGCCTGGGAGCAGTACTTC. It translates to CASSLTRTAWEQYF.

The chain joins TRBV29-1 to TRBJ1-1; the D is unclear. The CDR3 consists of 12 residues. V dropped 3 bases and J dropped 1 base, with 6 bases sitting between them. The germline gives CDR1 SQVTM, CDR2 ANQGSEA. The CDR3 DNA sequence: TGCAGCGTTGAGGCCACGAACACTGAAGCTTTCTTT. Residues: CSVEATNTEAFF.

This clone was seen only once. The chain links TRBV3-1 (or the pseudogene TRBV3-2) to TRBJ2-5, with TRBD2 matching 11 bases. The ends lost 0 bases at V and 5 bases at J; junction bases unmatched: 11. The CDR3 has 18 residues. Per germline, CDR1 LGHDT and CDR2 YNNKEL (reference sequence). The CDR3 sequence is CASSQDRAIAGGYETQYF. The CDR3 region has the DNA TGTGCCAGCAGCCAAGATCGTGCGATAGCGGGAGGGTATGAGACCCAGTACTTC.

The V and J genes are TRBV5-1 and TRBJ1-2; TRBD1 agrees at 7 bases. CDR3 size: 14 residues. CDR1 and CDR2 from the germline V gene are SGHRS and YFSETQ. After removal of 0 bases from V and 6 bases from J, the junction contained 5 bases not matched to a gene. CDR3 nucleotide sequence: TGCGCCAGCAGCTTGGATGGGCAGGGGGATGGCTACACCTTC. Its translation: CASSLDGQGDGYTF.

The table lists this clone with many counts. The chain has TRBV28 and TRBJ1-5; TRBD1 might be the D (5 bases). The germline CDR1 and CDR2 sequences are MDHEN and SYDVKM. V shed 7 bases and J shed 5 bases, with 15 bases lying between them. This CDR3 spans 14 amino acids. DNA of the CDR3: TGTGCCAGCACTATTAGGTGGGGGGATCAGCCCCAGCATTTT. This codes for CASTIRWGDQPQHF.

This clone has more than one count but fewer than ten. The chain couples TRBV11-2 to TRBJ2-1; 14 bases map to TRBD2. This CDR3 is built from 14 residues. In germline, CDR1 is SGHAT, CDR2 FQNNGV. Trimming took 10 bases from V and 9 from J; bases not matched to a gene: 8. CDR3 sequence reads: CATRGLAGGGEQFF. The CDR3 nucleotides read TGTGCCACCCGAGGACTAGCGGGAGGAGGTGAGCAGTTCTTC.

The rearrangement uses TRBV4-1 and TRBJ1-1; D remains unclear. The V end was cut by 5 bases, the J end by 0 bases, with 7 bases between. CDR1 is MGHRA and CDR2 is YSYEKL in the germline V gene. The CDR3 has 13 amino acids. For the CDR3, the DNA is TGCGCCAGCAGCGGGCAGATGAACACTGAAGCTTTCTTT. Its protein product is CASSGQMNTEAFF.

Details on this clone: The sample contains more than one DNA sequence encoding this CDR3. This chain uses TRBV18 with TRBJ1-5; D may be TRBD1 (5 bases). The CDR3 loop spans 14 amino acids. In germline, CDR1 is KGHSH, CDR2 LQKENI. Trimming removed 3 bases at V and 2 bases at J, with 8 bases between. The CDR3 spells CASSPGGGNQPQHF. DNA of the CDR3: TGTGCCAGCTCACCGGGGGGGGGCAATCAGCCCCAGCATTTT.

A remark on this clone: At the DNA level, this CDR3 is encoded by other sequences in the same sample as well. This sequence joins TRBV18 and TRBJ1-1; D is possibly TRBD1 (5 bases). With 4 bases removed from V and 2 bases from J, the gap between germline ends came to 8 bases. Germline lookup yields CDR1 KGHSH and CDR2 LQKENI. CDR3 size: 13 residues. Written as DNA, the CDR3 is TGTGCCAGCTCACAGGGGCTTAACACTGAAGCTTTCTTT. This encodes CASSQGLNTEAFF.

The CDR3 loop is CASSIGQGASQPQHF. The CDR3 DNA reads TGTGCCAGTAGTATAGGACAGGGGGCCAGCCAGCCCCAGCATTTT. The J gene is TRBJ1-5, the V gene TRBV19; TRBD1 matches 10 bases. CDR1 and CDR2 (germline): LNHDA, SQIVND (reference sequence). The CDR3 is made up of 15 amino acids. Trimming took 1 base from V and 7 from J; bases not matched to a gene: 4.

The chain couples TRBV20-1 to TRBJ1-4; possibly TRBD1 for D (6 bases). CDR3 length: 16 residues. V lost 3 bases to trimming and J lost 0 bases, with 14 bases between them. CDR1 and CDR2 (germline): DFQATT, SNEGSKA (reference sequence). In nucleotides, the CDR3 is TGCAGTGCTAGTGGCCAGGGGTACGCAACTAATGAAAAACTGTTTTTT. Protein product: CSASGQGYATNEKLFF.